Given below is one TCR beta chain in context. Here immunoSEQ multiplex PCR was the method, and the copy in TCRdb shows in-frame clones only, minus some. The table has 35,000 to 45,000 clones, 75% to 90% seen once. The source of the sample is a study of OX40 agonist ivuxolimab in advanced cancers. Germline CDR1 reads MNHEY; CDR2 reads SMNVEV (reference sequence). This CDR3 is 15 amino acids long. Trimming removed 6 bases from V and 4 bases from J; junction bases left unmatched: 8. The sequences come from CD4+ or CD8+ T cells sorted from blood, collected in a trial of the OX40 agonist ivuxolimab. This receptor was obtained from an adult with an advanced solid tumor such as melanoma, head and neck, liver or kidney cancer. J is TRBJ1-2 and V is TRBV27, with TRBD1 identical over 10 bases. CDR3 amino acids: CASRTDRGPGYGYTF. The DNA of the CDR3 is TGTGCCAGCAGAACTGACAGGGGGCCGGGCTATGGCTACACCTTC.